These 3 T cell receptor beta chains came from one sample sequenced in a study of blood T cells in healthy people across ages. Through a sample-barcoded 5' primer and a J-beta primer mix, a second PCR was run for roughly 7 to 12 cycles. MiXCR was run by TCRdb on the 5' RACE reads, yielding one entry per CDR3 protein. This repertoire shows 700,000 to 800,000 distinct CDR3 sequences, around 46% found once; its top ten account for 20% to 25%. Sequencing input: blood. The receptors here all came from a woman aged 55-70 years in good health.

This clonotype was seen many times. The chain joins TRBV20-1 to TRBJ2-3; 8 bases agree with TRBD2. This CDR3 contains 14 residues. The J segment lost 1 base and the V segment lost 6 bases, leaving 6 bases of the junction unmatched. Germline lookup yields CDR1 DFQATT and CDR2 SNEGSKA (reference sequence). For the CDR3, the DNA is TGCAGTGCCGACGGGAGGGAGGGCACAGATACGCAGTATTTT. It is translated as CSADGREGTDTQYF.

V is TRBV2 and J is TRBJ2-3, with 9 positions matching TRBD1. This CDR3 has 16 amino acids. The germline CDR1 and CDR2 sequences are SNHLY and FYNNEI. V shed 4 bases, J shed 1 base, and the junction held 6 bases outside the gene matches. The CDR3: CASSGSWDRGTDTQYF. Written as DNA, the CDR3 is TGTGCCAGCAGTGGGTCGTGGGACAGGGGCACAGATACGCAGTATTTT. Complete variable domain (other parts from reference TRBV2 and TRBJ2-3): EPEVTQTPSHQVTQMGQEVILRCVPISNHLYFYWYRQILGQKVEFLVSFYNNEISEKSEIFDDQFSVERPDGSNFTLKIRSTKLEDSAMYFCASSGSWDRGTDTQYFGPGTRLTVL.

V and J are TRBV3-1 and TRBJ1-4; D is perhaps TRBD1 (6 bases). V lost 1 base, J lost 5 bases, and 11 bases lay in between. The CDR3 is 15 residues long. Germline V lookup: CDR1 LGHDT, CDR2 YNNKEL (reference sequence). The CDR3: CASSQGQAMNEKLFF. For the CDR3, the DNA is TGTGCCAGCAGCCAAGGACAGGCAATGAATGAAAAACTGTTTTTT.